This section outlines one T cell receptor (beta chain) sequence together with its context. This clonotype has more than one count but fewer than ten. Its target antigen remains unknown. No much larger clone exists at a distance of one base, and base qualities are not known. Relative to germline, V is 2 bases shorter and J is 0 bases shorter, with 8 bases between their ends. CDR3 length: 16 amino acids, cysteine to phenylalanine. The entry retains the CDR3 DNA only, 48 bases that are in frame from base 1. CDR1 and CDR2, looked up from the germline V gene, are MGHRA and YSYEKL. The sample is drawn from a study of human T cells and chemical hapten exposure (dated by TCRdb to the early 2020s). Describing the broader study: For sensitization, 2% DPC in acetone was applied to a 2 cm by 2 cm area of upper inner arm skin. Weekly therapeutic DPC doses were additionally applied to the scalp of patients throughout the roughly 23-week study period. Patch tests used Finn chambers with 0.01% DPC on the upper back, scored after 6 days by International Contact Dermatitis Research Group standards. The study tracked peripheral blood TCR repertoire changes in vivo during primary and secondary sensitization to the hapten diphenylcyclopropenone (DPC) in alopecia patients. Libraries were pooled for sequencing, and variation in per-sample TCR yields was attributed mainly to small differences in library volumes within the pool. Alopecia areata with under or over 50% scalp involvement, alopecia totalis and alopecia universalis were represented in the patient cohort, which was mostly female. Blood was sampled from patients pre-sensitization (week 0) and at 2, 6 and about 24 weeks after DPC sensitization. Blood for TCR sequencing was provided by twenty-nine alopecia patients at one to four time points (pre-sensitization, 2, 6 and 24 weeks).

Library prep was done by RACE. The sequencing machine was a NextSeq 500. During library preparation, unique molecular identifiers were attached to individual cDNA molecules so that TCRs could be counted in a quantitative, reproducible way. From each blood RNA sample, both TCR alpha and TCR beta chains were sequenced. Per the original workflow: The median number of TCRs per sample was approximately 98,000, ranging from roughly 20,000 to 700,000. The Decombinator software suite was used to annotate V, J and CDR3 in the TCR reads. To make PS versus PT1 abundance plots, every sample was subsampled to the same number of TCRs (28,000). TCRs were defined as expanded if absent before sensitization and observed at least eight times at the 2-week time point. The public reads were reprocessed in TCRdb via fastp at Q25 and MiXCR, keeping in-frame beta chains. Each entry merges the rows of one CDR3 protein and shows their most common DNA and genes. These V and J calls originate from TCRdb's pipeline instead of the authors' own analysis. The sample data list approximately 400,000 distinct CDR3 sequences, and roughly 5.3% of these were observed just once. The ten largest clones represent approximately 2.8% of the sample.

The paper's findings and limits, for the study overall: Significantly more large CDR3 similarity clusters were formed by expanded TCRs than by pre-sensitization or healthy control sets, consistent with antigen-driven responses. Because every patient had alopecia, a presumed autoimmune disease, the patients' immune response might differ from that of healthy individuals. DPC sensitization did not change how many TCRs were above 1 in 1000 frequency, and no evidence was found of alterations in global repertoire structure. A positive correlation was found between the number of PT1 expanded TCRs and patch test score, with significance reached at thresholds 8, 16 and 32 but not 4. Repeated subsampling changed both the strength of the expansion versus patch-test correlation and the threshold at which that correlation became significant.

The sample's time point label is to be understood as: pre-sensitization, week 0. What the treatment or condition label conveys for this sample: therapeutic diphenylcyclopropenone sensitization with weekly scalp DPC. Blood at each patch-test visit was drawn before the patch test was applied. Patients were considered eligible if aged 18 to 70, diagnosed with alopecia and deemed suitable for DPC therapy, and patients were excluded if pregnant. Total RNA was isolated from unfractionated whole blood collected in Tempus Blood RNA tubes. This receptor was identified in a woman aged 45-59 years with alopecia areata. Some clones in this sample may be carry-over from other donors' samples. Here the sequenced sample was whole blood, taken in connection with sensitization to the hapten diphenylcyclopropenone (DPC). The V and J segments used are TRBV4-1 and TRBJ1-6; possibly the D gene is TRBD1, per 6 matching bases. The CDR3 reads CASSQLGGSYNSPLHF. The DNA sequence reads TGCGCCAGCAGCCAACTAGGGGGCTCCTATAATTCACCCCTCCACTTT.